The 21 T cell receptor beta chains reported below all come from one sample, sequenced in a study of shared clonotypes between healthy human individuals (dated by TCRdb to about 2020). Libraries were made using the immunoSEQ multiplex PCR assay. This is the immuneACCESS table as TCRdb keeps it, with only in-frame sequences that have V and J called. A part of the clones is gone; compared with another copy, unresolved V genes explain less than half, and the rest is unexplained. The sample includes just over 2,000,000 clones, with roughly 94% observed a single time. Of the sample, roughly 0.13% is held by the ten largest clones. The sample consisted of naive CD4+ T cells sorted from blood. In light of the paper, this sample's cell subset or site label describes: CD45RA+ positively selected. Receptors originate from a man between 18 and 35 years old in good health.

The chain employs TRBV30 and TRBJ2-6, with 8 nucleotides matching TRBD1. J lost 2 bases, V lost 2 bases, and 11 bases had no gene match. The CDR3 extends over 18 amino acids. Germline assignment: CDR1 GTSNPN and CDR2 SVGIG (reference sequence). CDR3 in DNA: TGTGCCTGGAGTTTCAGGACAGGGATGGGTCCTGGGGCCAACGTCCTGACTTTC. Translating it yields CAWSFRTGMGPGANVLTF.

Details on this clone: Other DNA sequences in the sample encode the same CDR3. J is TRBJ2-7 and V is TRBV6-5; D possibly corresponds to TRBD2 (5 bases). V was cut by 0 bases and J by 0 bases, with 9 bases left in between. This CDR3 is 15 amino acids long. CDR1 is MNHEY and CDR2 is SVGAGI in the germline V gene. The CDR3 spells CASSYSRASSYEQYF. In nucleotides, the CDR3 is TGTGCCAGCAGTTACTCGAGGGCTAGCTCCTACGAGCAGTACTTC.

The rearrangement joins TRBV19 to TRBJ2-5; D is ambiguous. With 7 bases removed from V and 1 base from J, the gap between germline ends came to 10 bases. The germline CDR1 and CDR2 sequences are LNHDA and SQIVND (reference sequence). This CDR3 has 13 residues. The CDR3 loop reads CASNLGPQETQYF. The DNA for the CDR3 is TGTGCCAGTAACCTGGGCCCCCAAGAGACCCAGTACTTC.

This clone was seen a few times. The chain joins TRBV5-4 to TRBJ1-1, with D possibly being TRBD1 (5 bases). The CDR3 length is 17 residues. CDR1 SGHNT and CDR2 YYREEE come from the germline V gene (reference sequence). Deletions cut 0 bases from V and 0 bases from J, with 15 bases between. The DNA for the CDR3 is TGTGCCAGCAGCTTGGGGGCTGGGACGGAAGTGAACACTGAAGCTTTCTTT. It translates to CASSLGAGTEVNTEAFF.

The chain carries TRBV18 and TRBJ2-3, with 8 nucleotides matching TRBD2. Trimming removed 4 bases from V and 5 bases from J; junction bases left unmatched: 14. Germline lookup yields CDR1 KGHSH and CDR2 LQKENI. The CDR3 sequence is 17 residues long. CDR3 in DNA: TGTGCCAGCTCACGAATTCCCCTATCGGGGGGGGGAGATACGCAGTATTTT. This codes for CASSRIPLSGGGDTQYF.

Notes on this clone: This same CDR3 is encoded by further DNA sequences in the sample. The chain has TRBV20-1 and TRBJ2-7; D unclear. The CDR3 covers 11 residues. Trimming left V 5 bases short and J 3 bases short, with 8 bases between. The germline CDR1 and CDR2 sequences are DFQATT and SNEGSKA (reference sequence). The CDR3 protein is CSARYSYEQYF. CDR3 DNA sequence: TGCAGTGCTCGTTACAGCTACGAGCAGTACTTC.

This chain uses TRBV29-1 with TRBJ1-2; no clear D gene. CDR3 length equals 14 residues. The V end lost 2 bases, the J end lost 0 bases, and 10 bases lay between the germline ends. Germline V gene data show CDR1 as SQVTM and CDR2 as ANQGSEA. Here the CDR3 DNA reads TGCAGCGTTGAAATCAGGTTTCCTAACTATGGCTACACCTTC. Translation: CSVEIRFPNYGYTF.

The V call is TRBV6-6, the J call TRBJ1-2; D unclear. Germline CDR1 is MNHNY and CDR2 is SVGAGI (reference sequence). V was shortened by 7 bases and J by 4 bases, with 13 bases between the two germline ends. The CDR3 contains 13 residues. CDR3 region: CASTPAGFYGYTF. CDR3 coding DNA: TGTGCCAGCACCCCCGCGGGGTTCTATGGCTACACCTTC.

J is TRBJ1-1 and V is TRBV5-1; perhaps TRBD1 as D (6 bases). Germline V gene sequence: CDR1 SGHRS, CDR2 YFSETQ. The ends were cut back, 4 bases at V and 0 bases at J, with 16 bases in the middle. This CDR3 is built from 16 residues. Here the CDR3 reads CASSGWEGHLNTEAFF. The CDR3 DNA follows: TGCGCCAGCAGCGGGTGGGAGGGACACTTGAACACTGAAGCTTTCTTT.

The V gene is TRBV7-2, the J gene TRBJ2-7; TRBD2 matches at 12 bases. Per germline, CDR1 SGHTA and CDR2 FQGNSA. The V segment lost 4 bases and the J segment 5 bases; nucleotides outside the gene matches: 3. The CDR3 consists of 14 residues. CDR3 bases: TGTGCCAGCAGCTCCCGGACTAGCGGGGACGAGCAGTACTTC. Translated: CASSSRTSGDEQYF.

A single count supports this clone. The V gene is TRBV30, the J gene TRBJ2-7; the D gene is possibly TRBD2 (6 bases). Trimming removed 3 bases from V and 3 bases from J, with 21 bases in between. The CDR3 covers 16 residues. The germline V gene encodes CDR1 GTSNPN and CDR2 SVGIG (reference sequence). The CDR3 is CAWSRPTAGRNYEQYF. In DNA form, the CDR3 reads TGTGCCTGGAGCAGACCTACCGCGGGGAGGAACTACGAGCAGTACTTC.

V and J are TRBV2 and TRBJ1-3; TRBD1 is a possible D gene (6 bases). Germline CDR1 reads SNHLY; CDR2 reads FYNNEI. The length of the CDR3 is 15 residues. Trimming removed 4 bases at V and 1 base at J, with 11 bases between. The CDR3 DNA reads as TGTGCCAGCAGTGGGAATACAGGGTCTGGAAACACCATATATTTT. It yields the protein CASSGNTGSGNTIYF.

The chain recombines TRBV29-1 with TRBJ2-5; D is possibly TRBD1 or TRBD2 (5 bases each). Trimming shortened V by 0 bases and J by 4 bases, and 15 bases separated the two germline ends. CDR1 and CDR2 from the germline V gene are SQVTM and ANQGSEA. The length of the CDR3 is 15 residues. The CDR3, as DNA: TGCAGCGTTGAAGACCTCGGGGCCCCTGGAGAGACCCAGTACTTC. This translates into CSVEDLGAPGETQYF. The full variable domain, completed using reference TRBV29-1 and TRBJ2-5, is SAVISQKPSRDICQRGTSLTIQCQVDSQVTMMFWYRQQPGQSLTLIATANQGSEATYESGFVIDKFPISRPNLTFSTLTVSNMSPEDSSIYLCSVEDLGAPGETQYFGPGTRLLVL.

The chain employs TRBV9 and TRBJ2-1, with D maybe TRBD1 (8 bases). The V end was cut by 4 bases, the J end by 5 bases, with 25 bases between. The CDR3 spans 18 residues. The germline gives CDR1 SGDLS, CDR2 YYNGEE. The CDR3 sequence: CASSPPGGKGGPHNEQFF. In nucleotides, the CDR3 is TGTGCCAGCAGCCCCCCAGGGGGCAAGGGGGGGCCCCACAATGAGCAGTTCTTC.

V and J are TRBV6-5 and TRBJ1-6, with D maybe TRBD1 (5 bases). The CDR3 spans 15 residues. Trimming took off 0 bases at V and 5 bases at J, with 8 bases between the two ends. Germline values: CDR1 MNHEY, CDR2 SVGAGI. DNA of the CDR3: TGTGCCAGCAGTTACTCCGGGGCAAATAATTCACCCCTCCACTTT. As protein: CASSYSGANNSPLHF.

The rearrangement joins TRBV19 to TRBJ1-2; TRBD1 might be the D (5 bases). This CDR3 comprises 15 residues. The V end lost 5 bases, the J end lost 6 bases, and 19 bases lay between the germline ends. In germline, CDR1 is LNHDA, CDR2 SQIVND (reference sequence). Written as DNA, the CDR3 is TGTGCCAGTAGTTCGACGTGGAGGGGAAGGGATGGCTACACCTTC. The encoded protein is CASSSTWRGRDGYTF.

The chain joins TRBV11-2 to TRBJ2-7, with TRBD2 matching over 10 bases. Trimming cost V 2 bases and J 2 bases; bases outside gene matches: 3. Germline loops: CDR1 SGHAT, CDR2 FQNNGV. The CDR3 sequence is 15 residues long. This CDR3 reads CASSLWTSGPYEQYF. The DNA for the CDR3 is TGTGCCAGCAGCTTATGGACTAGCGGACCCTACGAGCAGTACTTC.

This clone was counted a single time. J is TRBJ2-3 and V is TRBV9, with D maybe TRBD2 (6 bases). Trimming removed 4 bases at V and 7 bases at J, with 25 bases between. Germline assignment: CDR1 SGDLS and CDR2 YYNGEE. This CDR3 is built from 17 residues. CDR3 loop: CASSIADSGPPRNTQYF. The CDR3 nucleotides read TGTGCCAGCAGCATCGCCGATAGCGGCCCCCCCAGAAATACGCAGTATTTT.

The chain carries TRBV19 and TRBJ1-1, with 7 bases matching TRBD1. The CDR3 loop spans 14 amino acids. Trimming at V came to 6 bases and at J to 0 bases, leaving 4 bases not matched to a gene. The germline V gene encodes CDR1 LNHDA and CDR2 SQIVND (reference sequence). Written as DNA, the CDR3 is TGTGCCAGTAGCAAAGGACAGGTGAACACTGAAGCTTTCTTT. Amino acids: CASSKGQVNTEAFF.

This sequence joins TRBV7-9 and TRBJ2-6; 7 bases agree with TRBD1. The CDR3 is 15 amino acids. V trimming: 2 bases; J trimming: 2 bases; junction bases outside the gene matches: 0. Germline V gene sequence: CDR1 SEHNR, CDR2 FQNEAQ (reference sequence). CDR3 protein: CASSLQGAGANVLTF. Written as DNA, the CDR3 is TGTGCCAGCAGCTTACAGGGGGCTGGGGCCAACGTCCTGACTTTC.

The V call is TRBV20-1, the J call TRBJ2-3; D is undetermined. The germline V and J ends were trimmed by 4 bases and 6 bases, with 8 bases remaining between them. The CDR3 sequence is 11 residues long. Germline V CDR1 and CDR2: DFQATT, SNEGSKA (reference sequence). Here the CDR3 DNA reads TGCAGTGCTATGGTGGGGGATACGCAGTATTTT. Translation gives CSAMVGDTQYF.